Each of the 9 T cell receptor beta chains below was sequenced from the same sample in a study of cytomegalovirus exposure and HLA in healthy donors (dated by TCRdb to between 2016 and 2019). Library preparation was by the immunoSEQ multiplex PCR assay. For the multiplex PCR, a mixture combining 60 forward primers for TCR Vbeta segments and 13 reverse primers for TCR Jbeta segments was used. The immuneACCESS repertoire file appears here via TCRdb, limited to in-frame rearrangements. These files lack a portion of the clones; in checked studies, under half of the deficit traces to unresolved V genes, and the cause of the others is not known. The sample's records list 50,000 to 70,000 clones. Roughly 9% of the sample is in the top ten clones. Sequencing was done on a sample of PBMCs. Receptors originate from a man aged 50 to 60 in good health and CMV-seropositive.

This chain joins TRBV5-5 and TRBJ2-2; no firm D call. This CDR3 comprises 15 residues. Trimming shortened V by 0 bases and J by 0 bases, and 6 bases separated the two germline ends. The V gene's germline CDR1 is SGHKS and CDR2 YYEKEE (reference sequence). The CDR3 spells CASSLGHTNTGELFF. The CDR3 DNA sequence: TGTGCCAGCAGCTTGGGACACACGAACACCGGGGAGCTGTTTTTT.

The chain carries TRBV7-2 and TRBJ2-7, with D possibly being TRBD2 (5 bases). This CDR3 is built from 13 residues. Germline loops: CDR1 SGHTA, CDR2 FQGNSA. V was trimmed by 4 bases and J by 4 bases, leaving 11 bases between them. The CDR3 is CASSYNGGYEQYF. The CDR3 DNA reads TGTGCCAGCAGCTATAACGGAGGTTACGAGCAGTACTTC. The entire variable domain, with the rest obtained from reference TRBV7-2 and TRBJ2-7, is as follows: GAGVSQSPSNKVTEKGKDVELRCDPISGHTALYWYRQSLGQGLEFLIYFQGNSAPDKSGLPSDRFSAERTGGSVSTLTIQRTQQEDSAVYLCASSYNGGYEQYFGPGTRLTVT.

The chain links TRBV6-1 to TRBJ1-2, with a tentative D call TRBD1 (5 bases). This CDR3 contains 15 residues. Germline lookup yields CDR1 MNHNS and CDR2 SASEGT. V was pared by 7 bases and J by 1 base, with 16 bases between. CDR3 amino acids: CASTQRQTLNYGYTF. The CDR3 DNA sequence: TGTGCCAGCACTCAAAGACAGACTCTTAACTATGGCTACACCTTC.

CDR3 nucleotide sequence: TGTGCCAGCAGCACAGAGGGGAACACTGAAGCTTTCTTT. Translated, it gives CASSTEGNTEAFF. This chain joins TRBV7-2 and TRBJ1-1; D is uncertain. From germline, CDR1 is SGHTA and CDR2 FQGNSA. This CDR3 region has 13 residues. V shed 5 bases and J shed 1 base, with 8 bases lying between them.

Comments on this clone: Other nucleotide sequences in the sample specify the same CDR3. The V gene is TRBV7-9, the J gene TRBJ2-7, with a weak D call TRBD2 (6 bases). Looked up from germline, CDR1 is SEHNR and CDR2 is FQNEAQ (reference sequence). The CDR3 is 13 residues long. The V gene lost 4 bases and the J gene lost 4 bases, with 11 bases spanning the gap. CDR3 region: CASSSSGGYEQYF. In nucleotides, the CDR3 is TGTGCCAGCAGCTCCTCCGGAGGGTACGAGCAGTACTTC.

The chain joins TRBV12-2 to TRBJ2-7; the table's D call TRBD2 went unverified against the DNA. TRBV12-2 is described as a pseudogene. The CDR3 loop spans 14 amino acids. The CDR3 DNA sequence: TGTGCAAGTCGCTTAGGGGACTTAATCTACGAGCAGTACTTC. Translating gives CASRLGDLIYEQYF.

The chain carries TRBV30 and TRBJ1-1; the D is unclear. The V gene's germline CDR1 is GTSNPN and CDR2 SVGIG (reference sequence). The CDR3 length is 14 residues. V lost 5 bases and J 0 bases, leaving 13 bases between the germline ends. The CDR3 is CAWGTNNMNTEAFF. In DNA, the CDR3 is TGTGCCTGGGGAACTAATAATATGAACACTGAAGCTTTCTTT. Combining the CDR3 with reference TRBV30 and TRBJ1-1 gives the whole variable domain SQTIHQWPATLVQPVGSPLSLECTVEGTSNPNLYWYRQAAGRGLQLLFYSVGIGQISSEVPQNLSASRPQDRQFILSSKKLLLSDSGFYLCAWGTNNMNTEAFFGQGTRLTVV.

This rearrangement joins TRBV5-4 to TRBJ1-2, with 9 nucleotides matching TRBD1. The CDR3 runs to 14 residues. The V and J ends lost 5 bases and 4 bases, in that order; junction bases with no gene match: 6. Germline V gives CDR1 SGHNT, CDR2 YYREEE (reference sequence). CDR3 sequence: CASRRQGGTYGYTF. The DNA of the CDR3 is TGTGCCAGCAGAAGACAGGGGGGGACCTATGGCTACACCTTC. Full variable domain (missing parts from reference TRBV5-4 and TRBJ1-2): ETGVTQSPTHLIKTRGQQVTLRCSSQSGHNTVSWYQQALGQGPQFIFQYYREEENGRGNFPPRFSGLQFPNYSSELNVNALELDDSALYLCASRRQGGTYGYTFGSGTRLTVV.

V is TRBV7-9 and J is TRBJ2-2, with D perhaps TRBD1 (5 bases). Trimming cost V 3 bases and J 6 bases, with 11 bases left between them. The CDR3 length is 14 residues. CDR1 is SEHNR, CDR2 FQNEAQ, per germline (reference sequence). The DNA for the CDR3 is TGTGCCAGCAGCTTGATGGACATAGCCGGGGAGCTGTTTTTT. It encodes CASSLMDIAGELFF. The full variable domain, rest sourced from reference TRBV7-9 and TRBJ2-2, is DTGVSQNPRHKITKRGQNVTFRCDPISEHNRLYWYRQTLGQGPEFLTYFQNEAQLEKSRLLSDRFSAERPKGSFSTLEIQRTEQGDSAMYLCASSLMDIAGELFFGEGSRLTVL.